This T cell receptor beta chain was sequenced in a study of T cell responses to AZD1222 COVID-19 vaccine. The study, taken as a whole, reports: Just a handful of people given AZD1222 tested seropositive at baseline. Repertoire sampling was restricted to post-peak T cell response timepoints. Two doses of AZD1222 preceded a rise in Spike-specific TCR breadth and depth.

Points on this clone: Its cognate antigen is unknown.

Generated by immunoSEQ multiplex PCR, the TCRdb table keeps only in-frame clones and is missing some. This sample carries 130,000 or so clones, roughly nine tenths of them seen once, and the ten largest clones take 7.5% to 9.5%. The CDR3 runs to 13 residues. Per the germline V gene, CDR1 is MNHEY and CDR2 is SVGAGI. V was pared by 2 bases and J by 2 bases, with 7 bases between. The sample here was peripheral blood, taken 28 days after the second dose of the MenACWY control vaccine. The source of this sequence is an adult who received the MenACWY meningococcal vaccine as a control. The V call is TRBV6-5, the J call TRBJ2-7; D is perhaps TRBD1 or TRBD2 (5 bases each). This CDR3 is CASSYGGTYEQYF. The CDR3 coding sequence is TGTGCCAGCAGTTACGGGGGTACCTACGAGCAGTACTTC.